Listed here are 8 T cell receptor beta chains from one sample, sequenced in a study of blood T cell repertoires in COVID-19. The method was immunoSEQ multiplex PCR; TCRdb's version includes in-frame clones alone and lacks a portion of them. The data show more than 350,000 clones, around 90% seen once. Sequencing was carried out using peripheral blood. The source of these receptors is a woman aged 25-40 years with COVID-19, enrolled during active disease.

The chain employs TRBV6-1 and TRBJ1-2, with 7 bases aligning to TRBD1. The CDR3 length is 16 residues. Per the germline V gene, CDR1 is MNHNS and CDR2 is SASEGT. V dropped 1 base and J dropped 4; count of bases not matched to a gene: 9. The CDR3 DNA reads TGTGCCAGCAGTGAAGATCCGGGACAGAAGCCCTATGGCTACACCTTC. Translated, it gives CASSEDPGQKPYGYTF.

V gene TRBV5-1 combines with J gene TRBJ1-1; D perhaps matches TRBD1 (6 bases). CDR1 is SGHRS and CDR2 is YFSETQ in the germline V gene. Deletions cut 4 bases from V and 10 bases from J, with 23 bases between. The CDR3 runs to 15 residues. CDR3 coding DNA: TGCGCCAGCAGCCCTAATAGCGGGCAGGGGCGTATAGCTTTCTTT. Protein: CASSPNSGQGRIAFF.

The chain carries TRBV21-1 and TRBJ2-2; the DNA was not compared with TRBD2, the D call given in the table. TRBV21-1 corresponds to a pseudogene. CDR3 size: 16 residues. CDR3 loop: CASSRRAGGYSGELFF. The CDR3, as DNA: TGTGCCAGCAGCAGAAGAGCGGGAGGATATTCCGGGGAGCTGTTTTTT.

The table lists this clone with a few counts. The chain couples TRBV2 to TRBJ1-2; no clear D gene. Germline CDR1 SNHLY, CDR2 FYNNEI. This CDR3 contains 14 residues. This CDR3 is CATCRELSDYGYTF. The CDR3 nucleotides read TGTGCTACCTGCCGGGAGCTTTCGGACTATGGCTACACCTTC.

This chain connects TRBV7-9 to TRBJ2-2; 9 bases line up with TRBD1. J was trimmed by 3 bases and V by 2 bases; bases with no gene match: 10. Germline V gene sequence: CDR1 SEHNR, CDR2 FQNEAQ (reference sequence). This CDR3 spans 18 amino acids. In DNA form, the CDR3 reads TGTGCCAGCAGCTTACCCCATACAGGGGGCTACGACACCGGGGAGCTGTTTTTT. Translation: CASSLPHTGGYDTGELFF.

V is TRBV19 and J is TRBJ2-1; 11 nucleotides match TRBD2. The V gene end was trimmed by 3 bases and the J gene end by 6 bases; junction bases not matched to a gene: 13. CDR3 size: 18 residues. Germline V gives CDR1 LNHDA, CDR2 SQIVND (reference sequence). For the CDR3, the DNA is TGTGCCAGTAGTATGGTCCCTCTTCTAGCGGGAGGTGGCAATGAGCAGTTCTTC. Its translation is CASSMVPLLAGGGNEQFF.

This chain links TRBV24-1 with TRBJ2-5; D is possibly TRBD1 (7 bases). Germline-derived CDR1 and CDR2 are KGHDR and SFDVKD. Trimming took 9 bases from V and 5 from J, leaving 15 bases between them. This CDR3 is 13 amino acids long. CDR3 protein: CATSRGARETQYF. The CDR3 DNA reads TGTGCCACCTCCAGGGGGGCCAGGGAGACCCAGTACTTC.

The rearrangement uses TRBV18 and TRBJ2-1; TRBD2 agrees at 7 bases. Per the germline V gene, CDR1 is KGHSH and CDR2 is LQKENI. The CDR3 has 16 residues. V gave up 0 bases and J gave up 3 bases; unmatched junction bases: 5. The CDR3 loop is CASSPPNGGIYNEQFF. CDR3 nucleotides: TGTGCCAGCTCACCACCGAACGGGGGGATCTACAATGAGCAGTTCTTC.